What follows describes a single T cell receptor (beta chain). The target antigen is unknown. The data stem from a study of cytomegalovirus exposure and HLA in healthy donors. Study-wide findings and caveats: Presence/absence analyses supposed approximately even sequencing depth among donors.

The PCR ran on 60 Vbeta and 13 Jbeta primers. The protocol was immunoSEQ multiplex PCR, while the TCRdb copy is restricted to in-frame clones and leaves out a portion. The sample lists 200,000 or so clones, 65% to 85% seen once, with about 5.6% in the top ten. Germline CDR1 is SGHRS and CDR2 is YFSETQ. The ends were cut back, 0 bases at V and 4 bases at J, with 7 bases in the middle. This CDR3 spans 13 amino acids. This receptor was obtained from a woman in her twenties or thirties in good health and CMV-seropositive. The V and J genes are TRBV5-1 and TRBJ1-1; D not resolved. The specimen was PBMCs. The CDR3 spells CASSLGFGTEAFF. The CDR3 nucleotides read TGCGCCAGCAGCTTGGGGTTCGGCACTGAAGCTTTCTTT.